This T cell receptor beta chain is drawn from a study of blood T cell repertoires in COVID-19. At the level of the study: The United States, Italy and Spain supplied acute and convalescent COVID-19 samples. Sample material is recorded as cDNA or gDNA derived from T cells, B-cell-depleted T cells, or PBMCs.

Trimming shortened V by 3 bases and J by 0 bases, and 19 bases separated the two germline ends. Germline V gives CDR1 ENHRY, CDR2 SYGVKD. The CDR3 length is 18 residues. Per the authors' pipeline: Using reference gene primer amplification, nucleated cell counts were estimated. The method was immunoSEQ multiplex PCR; TCRdb's version includes in-frame clones alone and lacks a portion of them. V, J and clone size were drawn from that table, and D and trimming were deduced from the DNA. The repertoire holds about 300,000 clones, approximately 90% seen once, with 5.5% to 8.5% in the top ten. Sequenced sample: peripheral blood. The chain has TRBV10-3 and TRBJ2-3, with D perhaps matching TRBD2 (6 bases). This TCR came from a woman younger than 45 who had recovered from COVID-19. The CDR3 protein is CAISDPGLALSSTDTQYF. DNA for the CDR3: TGTGCCATCAGTGATCCAGGGCTAGCGCTATCTAGCACAGATACGCAGTATTTT.